This T cell receptor beta chain originates from a study of CD8+ T cells in alopecia areata. Regarding the study as a whole: Since there was just one nonresponder, nobody can yet say how baseline CD8+ expansion ties to response. TCR sharing across patients was less clear than in mice, possibly HLA-related.

With regard to this clone: Its target is unknown.

Germline V CDR1 and CDR2: SNHLY, FYNNEI. There are 14 residues in the CDR3. With 4 bases clipped from V and 2 bases from J, the junction kept 3 bases outside the gene matches. Treatment given: oral pan-JAK inhibitor, 5-10 mg twice daily. Patients with alopecia areata provided lesional scalp punch biopsies as well as peripheral blood. Following extraction, RNA underwent reverse transcription to cDNA, which served as the sequencing template. Assay: immunoSEQ multiplex PCR; the TCRdb copy retains only in-frame clones and omits some. The table lists some 95,000 clones, about 40% of them singletons. This clonotype was sampled from a human donor with alopecia areata. The material sequenced was CD8+ T cells sorted from blood, taken at week 24, from a patient treated with tofacitinib. The chain uses TRBV2 and TRBJ2-7, with TRBD2 matching over 9 bases. The CDR3 is CASSVSGGPYEQYF. CDR3 coding DNA: TGTGCCAGCAGTGTTAGCGGGGGACCCTACGAGCAGTACTTC.